This note documents a single T cell receptor beta chain sequence. This clonotype was counted ten times or more. The antigen this receptor binds is unknown. No base quality values were provided; no much bigger clone lies one nucleotide off. This sample is drawn from a study of T cells in Graves' hyperthyroidism and ophthalmopathy (dated by TCRdb to the late 2010s). Turning to the overall study: Peripheral blood was collected at initial diagnosis, before any treatment. To identify TCR V-J signatures that set the groups apart, the researchers used a discovery cohort of more than 95 patients, made up of 40 to 45 with Graves' ophthalmopathy and some 55 with stable Graves' hyperthyroidism. The paper describes TCR Vbeta CDR3 sequencing of 120 to 150 peripheral blood samples, made up of some 40 ophthalmopathy patients, around 78 hyperthyroidism patients and 17 progressor patients. Prospective prediction of ophthalmopathy was tested in an independent validation cohort consisting of 18 hyperthyroidism patients and around 17 patients who later progressed to ophthalmopathy. After sampling, hyperthyroidism patients received methimazole starting at 30 mg daily, and ophthalmopathy patients received high-dose intravenous methylprednisolone. Thyroid tissue and blood T-cell repertoires from over 5 Graves' hyperthyroidism patients were also compared in the study. For training and testing, the 100 or so patients in the discovery cohort were randomly divided in a 7:3 ratio.

Amplification of TCR beta CDR3 regions was carried out from RNA transcripts. The TCR CDR3 was subjected to a first round of RT-PCR using the HTBI primer set and the Qiagen OneStep RT-PCR kit. A second multiplex PCR round built the libraries, followed by size selection and purification. Sequencing of the libraries was done on an Illumina HiSeq2000 using paired-end 100 bp reads. The authors processed their data as follows. Raw data were processed with SOAPnuke, discarding reads with adapters, uncalled bases, mean Phred below 15, or no exact constant-primer or identifier match. High-quality paired reads were merged with COPE v1.2.5, and unique nucleotide sequences were defined as clonotypes. Clonotypes were aligned to IMGT TRBV, TRBD and TRBJ reference segments using MiTCR v1.1. The analysis included only V-J combinations with a frequency above 0.0001, which together covered around 99% of the repertoires. The TCS score was defined as F50 (clonal expansion) divided by E x V (chaos), with BLOSUM62-based TCRdist calculated between CDR3 peptides within each V-J. Welch's t-statistics and random forest reduced 514 V-J features to around 14, which were used in a naive Bayes classifier (R e1071). Starting from the raw public reads, TCRdb applied fastp trimming at Q25, assembled clones with MiXCR and retained in-frame beta chains. Here each entry gathers all rows of one CDR3 protein and keeps the most common genes and DNA. What appears here as the V and J calls and clone size reflects TCRdb's work, not the paper's. The sample table lists 500,000 to 600,000 distinct CDR3 sequences, less than 20% of them with a count of one. Approximately 48% of the sample belongs to the ten largest clones.

Ophthalmopathy patients had moderately to severely active disease, with a Clinical Activity Score of 3 or more, a NOSPECS grade of 4 or more, and a disease duration of less than 3 months. Patients with uncontrolled infections, other autoimmune diseases, pregnancy or lactation were excluded. Diagnoses were established on the basis of clinical symptoms, serum thyroxine and TRAb, thyroid ultrasound, and orbital computed tomography. PBMCs were separated from 8 to 10 ml of fresh peripheral blood using Ficoll-Paque density gradient centrifugation. Trizol reagent was used to extract total RNA, and RNA quality was then checked on an Agilent 2100 Bioanalyzer. What the authors observed across the whole study: Most expanded thyroid clonotypes (frequency above 0.001) were also detected in blood, suggesting blood repertoires may reflect thyroid immune responses. In cross-validation, a model built on a 13 V-J signature told ophthalmopathy apart from stable hyperthyroidism with under 90% sensitivity and around 84% specificity, and in testing the same model reached 80%/75%. In validation, progression to ophthalmopathy was predicted by the model with roughly 69% sensitivity and roughly 72% specificity, a median of approximately 6.5 months before onset. No statistical method was used to fix the sample size in advance, and group allocation was not hidden from the investigators.

The CDR3 numbers 14 residues from cysteine through phenylalanine. The kept DNA is CDR3 alone, 42 bases in frame from the first base. The germline V gene yields SNHLY for CDR1 and FYNNEI for CDR2. Deletion took 2 bases off V and 0 bases off J, with a span of 7 bases between the germline ends. The V gene is TRBV2 and the J gene is TRBJ1-1, with an unclear D gene assignment. This clonotype was obtained from a man aged 35 to 55 with Graves' ophthalmopathy. Material: blood. The bases read TGTGCCAGCAGTGAAAGGGAATTGAACACTGAAGCTTTCTTT. Translated, it gives CASSERELNTEAFF.